The rows below give T cell receptor beta chains drawn from one sample of a study of T-cell reconstitution after alpha-beta-depleted transplantation in children. TCRdb reanalysed the PCR reads using MiXCR and keeps one entry per CDR3 protein. Here the sample spans 100,000 or so distinct CDR3 sequences, roughly a quarter being singletons. This sample comprised PBMCs, obtained before TCRalphabeta/CD19-depleted stem cell transplant. The source is a boy aged 2 to 10 with acute lymphoblastic leukemia, due to receive a stem cell transplant. CDR3s include the opening cysteine and the closing phenylalanine or tryptophan. A D gene is named only where the DNA matches it firmly. Not every row has a clone size; where given, it reads once, few, many or a size class.

v_gene	j_gene	d_gene	abundance	CDR3nt	CDR3aa
TRBV7-9	TRBJ2-7	TRBD1	-	TGTGCCAGCAGCGATACGGGACAGATGAACTACGAGCAGTACTTC	CASSDTGQMNYEQYF
TRBV27	TRBJ1-5	TRBD1	-	TGTGCCAGCAGTTTTACCGGGACAGGGGGCCTTTATAGCAATCAGCCCCAGCATTTT	CASSFTGTGGLYSNQPQHF
TRBV15	TRBJ1-4	-	-	TGTGCCACCTTTGCACCGACTAATGAAAAACTGTTTTTT	CATFAPTNEKLFF
TRBV6-4	TRBJ2-2	TRBD1	-	TGTGCCAGCAGCCCCGGGACAGACACCGGGGAGCTGTTTTTT	CASSPGTDTGELFF
TRBV9	TRBJ2-2	TRBD2	-	TGTGCCAGCAGCTTTAGCGGGAGGGGGGAGCTGTTTTTT	CASSFSGRGELFF
TRBV5-6	TRBJ2-7	TRBD2	few	TGTGCCAGCAACACCGGGACTAGCGGAGGGGCCTTCTACGAGCAGTACTTC	CASNTGTSGGAFYEQYF
TRBV12-3/TRBV12-4	TRBJ2-7	-	many	TGTGCCAGCAGTTTAGCGGAGGGGGCCTACGAGCAGTACTTC	CASSLAEGAYEQYF
TRBV11-2	TRBJ2-3	-	few	TGTGCCAGCAGCTTGGGCTTACAGGGCGGCACCACAGATACGCAGTATTTT	CASSLGLQGGTTDTQYF
TRBV6-1	TRBJ2-2	-	-	TGTGCCAGCAGTCCTACGGTTCGGGGCACCGGGGAGCTGTTTTTT	CASSPTVRGTGELFF
TRBV9	TRBJ2-1	-	-	TGTGCCAGCAGCGGGGTCAGGGGCTACAATGAGCAGTTCTTC	CASSGVRGYNEQFF
TRBV29-1	TRBJ2-1	TRBD2	few	TGCAGCGTTGAAGGGCGGGAGGGCTCCTACAATGAGCAGTTCTTC	CSVEGREGSYNEQFF
TRBV7-8	TRBJ1-1	TRBD1	many	TGTGCCAGCAGCTTAGACCAGGGACAGGGGGAAGCTTTCTTT	CASSLDQGQGEAFF
TRBV6-1	TRBJ2-6	-	-	TGTGCCAGCAGAGATTACAGGGACGGGGCCAACGTCCTGACTTTC	CASRDYRDGANVLTF
TRBV5-1	TRBJ2-2	TRBD1	-	TGCGCCAGCAGCTTTACCCAGGGGGCTACCGGGGAGCTGTTTTTT	CASSFTQGATGELFF
TRBV5-1	TRBJ2-1	-	-	TGCGCCAGCTCGCCTGACGACCCCTCCTACAATGAGCAGTTCTTC	CASSPDDPSYNEQFF
TRBV2	TRBJ2-6	TRBD1	-	TGTGCCAGCAAAGGGGGCGGTTTCTCTGGGGCCAACGTCCTGACTTTC	CASKGGGFSGANVLTF
TRBV6-1	TRBJ2-1	TRBD2	few	TGTGCCAGCAGTCTAGCGGAGGGGAGCGATGAGCAGTTCTTC	CASSLAEGSDEQFF
TRBV14	TRBJ2-1	-	few	TGTGCCAGCAGCGGACAGAATTACAATGAGCAGTTCTTC	CASSGQNYNEQFF
TRBV10-3	TRBJ1-1	TRBD1	medium-sized	TGTGCCATCATTAAAGCAAGGGGGCTCGGAGGAAACACTGAAGCTTTCTTT	CAIIKARGLGGNTEAFF
TRBV28	TRBJ1-5	-	-	TGTGCCAGCAGTTTCGTGACAGGCCAGCATTTT	CASSFVTGQHF
TRBV11-1	TRBJ1-2	-	-	TGTGCCAGCAACCCGATGGGGAGTTTTGGTTCCCTTTACTATGGCTACACCTTC	CASNPMGSFGSLYYGYTF
TRBV6-1	TRBJ2-3	TRBD2	-	TGTGCCAGCAGTGTGGGGCTAGCGGAGGGGCCTAGCACAGATACGCAGTATTTT	CASSVGLAEGPSTDTQYF
TRBV20-1	TRBJ2-1	-	-	TGCAGTGCCACGGGACGCAACTCTTACAATGACCAGTTCTTC	CSATGRNSYNDQFF
TRBV6-1	TRBJ2-1	TRBD2	-	TGTGCCAGCAGTGGGTATCGGACTAGCGGAGTATATGAGCAGTTCTTC	CASSGYRTSGVYEQFF
TRBV4-3	TRBJ1-4	-	-	TGCGCCAGCAGCCCAAAGTCCCCTCTGGGTGAAAAACTGTTTTTT	CASSPKSPLGEKLFF
TRBV14	TRBJ2-5	TRBD2	-	TGTGCCAGCAGCCAAAGAGGACTAGCGGGAGGAGAGACCCAGTACTTC	CASSQRGLAGGETQYF
TRBV6-1	TRBJ2-7	-	-	TGTGCCAGCAGCCTTAGCGGAGGGACCGCCTACGAGCAGTACTTC	CASSLSGGTAYEQYF
TRBV12-3/TRBV12-4	TRBJ2-3	-	few	TGTGCCAGCAGTTTGACTCGGGGCGCAGATACGCAGTATTTT	CASSLTRGADTQYF
TRBV5-1	TRBJ2-7	TRBD1	few	TGCGCCAGCAGCTGGGGACAGGGGGCCTACGAGCAGTACTTC	CASSWGQGAYEQYF
TRBV11-2	TRBJ1-2	-	few	TGTGCCAGCAGCTTAGTACAGGGTGCAACCGGCTACACCTTC	CASSLVQGATGYTF
TRBV3-1	TRBJ1-2	-	many	TGTGCCAGCAGCCGACAGACCTATGGCTACACCTTC	CASSRQTYGYTF
TRBV28	TRBJ2-3	TRBD2	-	TGTGCCAGCTTCCCTAGCGGAGGGTCAAAAGATACGCAGTATTTT	CASFPSGGSKDTQYF
TRBV29-1	TRBJ2-7	-	-	TGCAGCGTCGCGGAGGGTACCTACGAGCAGTACTTC	CSVAEGTYEQYF
TRBV7-2	TRBJ2-3	-	many	TGTGCCAGCAGCTTTCGCGGGGAAGGAAACACAGATACGCAGTATTTT	CASSFRGEGNTDTQYF
TRBV5-1	TRBJ2-7	TRBD1	-	TGCGCCAGCAGCTCCCCTGGCGGGACAGGTCTCTCCGAGCAGTACTTC	CASSSPGGTGLSEQYF
TRBV5-3	TRBJ2-1	TRBD1	-	TGTGCCAGAAGCTTCAGCTGGACAGGTTCGAATAATGAGCAGTTCTTC	CARSFSWTGSNNEQFF
TRBV5-1	TRBJ1-4	-	-	TGCGCCAGCAGCTTGTGGCAGGGAGATGAAAAACTGTTTTTT	CASSLWQGDEKLFF
TRBV4-1	TRBJ2-7	TRBD2	-	TGCGCCAGCAGCCAAGGCCTTCTAGCGGGGAACTACGAGCAGTACTTC	CASSQGLLAGNYEQYF
TRBV29-1	TRBJ1-3	-	-	TGCAGCGTTGTCCGGTCTGGAAACACCATATATTTT	CSVVRSGNTIYF
TRBV28	TRBJ1-3	-	-	TGTGCCAGCAGTTCACCGGGGTTAACTGGAAACACCATATATTTT	CASSSPGLTGNTIYF
TRBV14	TRBJ1-1	-	-	TGTGCCACCCATGAATCGGGGGGGCGAGCTTTCTTT	CATHESGGRAFF
TRBV6-2/TRBV6-3	TRBJ2-6	-	-	TGTGCCAGCGTCCCGGTAGGCGGTGGGGCCAACGTCCTGACTTTC	CASVPVGGGANVLTF
TRBV12-3/TRBV12-4	TRBJ1-5	-	few	TGTGCCAGCAGTTCTCGACAGGGCAATCAGCCCCAGCATTTT	CASSSRQGNQPQHF
TRBV4-3	TRBJ2-1	-	-	TGCGCCAGCAGCCAAAGGGGCAGATCCAATGAGCAGTTCTTC	CASSQRGRSNEQFF
TRBV27	TRBJ2-7	TRBD2	-	TGTGCCAGCAAAGCCCGACTAGCGGAAACCTACGAGCAGTACTTC	CASKARLAETYEQYF
TRBV19	TRBJ2-2	-	many	TGTGCCAGTTCCGTCCGAAGGGGAGCCGGGGAGCTGTTTTTT	CASSVRRGAGELFF
TRBV7-9	TRBJ2-2	TRBD2	few	TGTGCCAGCAGCTCGATAGCGGGAGCGAACACCGGGGAGCTGTTTTTT	CASSSIAGANTGELFF
TRBV18	TRBJ2-5	-	few	TGTGCCAGCTCATCATTTTCCGGGACGCCGGATAAAGAGACCCAGTACTTC	CASSSFSGTPDKETQYF